This T cell receptor (beta chain) was sequenced for a study of glioma-infiltrating T cells. With regard to this clonotype: Germline and junction disagree at one end, which may indicate a read error.

CDR1 is SEHNR and CDR2 is FQNEAQ in the germline V gene (reference sequence). The CDR3 sequence is 13 residues long. The iRepertoire nested amplicon-rescue multiplex PCR amplified TCR alpha and beta CDR3s from RNA. Each CDR3 protein is one row after TCRdb ran MiXCR on the multiplex PCR reads. The table includes 150,000 to 200,000 distinct CDR3 sequences, under 55% detected once. The J gene is TRBJ1-5, the V gene TRBV7-9; D unresolved. The clonotype comes from a human donor with low-grade glioma or glioblastoma, undergoing nonglioma brain surgery, or in good health (not recorded which). What was sequenced was glioma tissue, nonneoplastic brain tissue, or PBMCs (not recorded which). The CDR3 region is CASILIFNQPQHF. The DNA of the CDR3 is TGTGCCAGCATCTTAATTTTCAATCAGCCCCAGCATTTT.